This passage covers 13 T cell receptor beta chains from one sample sequenced in a study of cytomegalovirus exposure and HLA in healthy donors. PCR was performed using 60 Vbeta and 13 Jbeta primers. The protocol was immunoSEQ multiplex PCR, while the TCRdb copy is restricted to in-frame clones and leaves out a portion. Among 85,000 to 100,000 clones, around nine tenths were seen once, and the ten largest hold 8% to 10%. Input material: PBMCs. Receptor source: a man aged 30 to 39 in good health and CMV-seropositive.

The rearrangement joins TRBV7-8 to TRBJ2-1, with 13 bases fitting TRBD2. The germline CDR1 and CDR2 sequences are SGHVS and FQNEAQ. The CDR3 spans 17 residues. With 5 bases clipped from V and 7 bases from J, the junction kept 11 bases outside the gene matches. The CDR3 loop reads CASSPGLAGRGGNEQFF. CDR3 in DNA: TGTGCCAGCAGCCCGGGACTAGCGGGACGGGGCGGGAATGAGCAGTTCTTC.

This clone was seen only a few times. The chain combines TRBV29-1 with TRBJ2-7, with D possibly matching TRBD1 (5 bases). The CDR3 runs to 12 residues. Germline V gene data show CDR1 as SQVTM and CDR2 as ANQGSEA. V dropped 4 bases and J dropped 1 base, with 8 bases sitting between them. The CDR3 protein is CSVGGTSYEQYF. DNA for the CDR3: TGCAGCGTTGGGGGCACTTCCTACGAGCAGTACTTC.

The gene calls are TRBV28 and TRBJ2-3; 8 bases align to TRBD1. CDR1 and CDR2 from the germline V gene are MDHEN and SYDVKM. V gave up 7 bases and J gave up 2 bases; unmatched junction bases: 11. This CDR3 is 16 amino acids long. The CDR3 loop is CASKPTGTGPTDTQYF. CDR3 coding DNA: TGTGCCAGCAAGCCAACCGGGACAGGACCCACAGATACGCAGTATTTT. Using reference TRBV28 and TRBJ2-3 for the parts outside the CDR3, the full variable domain is DVKVTQSSRYLVKRTGEKVFLECVQDMDHENMFWYRQDPGLGLRLIYFSYDVKMKEKGDIPEGYSVSREKKERFSLILESASTNQTSMYLCASKPTGTGPTDTQYFGPGTRLTVL.

The rearrangement uses TRBV5-4 and TRBJ1-2, with 9 bases aligning to TRBD1. Trimming removed 2 bases from V and 8 bases from J; junction bases left unmatched: 4. Germline CDR1 SGHNT, CDR2 YYREEE (reference sequence). The CDR3 consists of 13 residues. The CDR3 DNA reads as TGTGCCAGCAGCTTTCGGGACAGGGACGGCTACACCTTC. Translation gives CASSFRDRDGYTF.

This clone was seen only once. The chain couples TRBV28 to TRBJ2-3; D is possibly TRBD2 (7 bases). Germline CDR1 is MDHEN and CDR2 is SYDVKM. V was clipped by 2 bases and J by 5 bases, with 17 bases between them. The CDR3 contains 16 residues. The CDR3 region has the DNA TGTGCCAGCAGTTTAGGGGGCGGGAGAGAGGGAGATACGCAGTATTTT. Its protein is CASSLGGGREGDTQYF.

The gene calls are TRBV10-1 and TRBJ2-1; 11 bases agree with TRBD1. Looked up from germline, CDR1 is WNHNN and CDR2 is SYGVQD (reference sequence). This CDR3 spans 17 amino acids. V dropped 6 bases and J dropped 3; count of bases not matched to a gene: 10. The CDR3 spells CASSDRRTGGGYNEQFF. In DNA, the CDR3 is TGCGCCAGCAGCGACCGAAGGACAGGGGGCGGCTACAATGAGCAGTTCTTC.

The chain couples TRBV19 to TRBJ2-2; tentatively, D is TRBD2 (5 bases). V lost 4 bases, J lost 4 bases, and 10 bases lay in between. The CDR3 totals 14 residues. Germline-derived CDR1 and CDR2 are LNHDA and SQIVND (reference sequence). The CDR3 DNA follows: TGTGCCAGTAGTAGGGGAGTAGGCACCGGGGAGCTGTTTTTT. Its protein is CASSRGVGTGELFF.

This chain links TRBV19 with TRBJ2-7; 11 nucleotides match TRBD2. CDR1 and CDR2 from the germline V gene are LNHDA and SQIVND (reference sequence). The CDR3 is 14 residues long. V was clipped by 5 bases and J by 2 bases; unmatched bases: 2. CDR3: CASSELAGAYEQYF. For the CDR3, the DNA is TGTGCCAGTAGTGAACTAGCGGGGGCCTACGAGCAGTACTTC.

This chain joins TRBV2 and TRBJ2-7; D unresolved. Trimming cost V 5 bases and J 0 bases, with 2 bases left between them. The CDR3 is 11 residues long. In germline, CDR1 is SNHLY, CDR2 FYNNEI. The CDR3 sequence: CASSLSYEQYF. The CDR3 DNA follows: TGTGCCAGCAGTCTCTCCTACGAGCAGTACTTC.

This clone was counted once. This rearrangement joins TRBV4-1 to TRBJ2-1, with TRBD2 matching 8 bases. Unmatched junction bases numbered 15, after V lost 7 bases and J lost 4 bases. The CDR3 contains 17 residues. Germline CDR1 MGHRA, CDR2 YSYEKL. This CDR3 reads CASTPTHGTSGYNEQFF. The CDR3 DNA follows: TGCGCCAGCACCCCTACACACGGGACTAGTGGTTACAATGAGCAGTTCTTC.

J is TRBJ1-1 and V is TRBV27; D call uncertain. Trimming cost V 5 bases and J 1 base, with 17 bases left between them. CDR3 length equals 16 residues. From germline, CDR1 is MNHEY and CDR2 SMNVEV (reference sequence). CDR3 sequence: CASSPSTRLTNTEAFF. CDR3 nucleotide sequence: TGTGCCAGCAGTCCCTCGACTCGTCTGACGAACACTGAAGCTTTCTTT.

The chain links TRBV30 to TRBJ2-6; the D gene is possibly TRBD2 (5 bases). Looked up from germline, CDR1 is GTSNPN and CDR2 is SVGIG (reference sequence). The V end was cut by 2 bases, the J end by 1 base, with 6 bases between. This CDR3 contains 14 residues. Here the CDR3 DNA reads TGTGCCTGGAGTTCGGGGTCTGGGGCCAACGTCCTGACTTTC. Its protein is CAWSSGSGANVLTF. Variable domain in full (rest from reference TRBV30 and TRBJ2-6): SQTIHQWPATLVQPVGSPLSLECTVEGTSNPNLYWYRQAAGRGLQLLFYSVGIGQISSEVPQNLSASRPQDRQFILSSKKLLLSDSGFYLCAWSSGSGANVLTFGAGSRLTVL.

This clone showed up just once. CDR3 amino acids: CASSSSRGEPQHF. CDR3 coding DNA: TGTGCCAGCAGCTCCTCCCGGGGGGAGCCCCAGCATTTT. This chain connects TRBV6-5 to TRBJ1-5, with D maybe TRBD1 (5 bases). Germline assignment: CDR1 MNHEY and CDR2 SVGAGI. The CDR3 runs 13 residues. The V end lost 6 bases, the J end lost 8 bases, and 14 bases lay between the germline ends.